The 9 T cell receptor beta chains given below trace back to one sample, sequenced in a study of blood T cell repertoires in COVID-19. The table came from immunoSEQ multiplex PCR; TCRdb's copy has only in-frame clones and leaves some out. The sample includes 300,000 to 400,000 clones, about 86% seen only once; the top ten take 7.1%. The material sequenced was peripheral blood. The source is a woman aged 55-70 years with COVID-19, enrolled during active disease.

The chain carries TRBV11-2 and TRBJ1-3, with D possibly being TRBD1 (6 bases). The CDR3 runs to 13 residues. V was clipped by 5 bases and J by 7 bases, with 12 bases between them. Germline values: CDR1 SGHAT, CDR2 FQNNGV. CDR3 nucleotides: TGTGCCAGCAGCCGCGACAGGCTTAACACCATATATTTT. This gives the protein CASSRDRLNTIYF.

V usage is TRBV27 and J usage is TRBJ1-5; D not certain. Trimming took 3 bases from V and 9 from J, leaving 12 bases between them. This CDR3 contains 13 residues. CDR1 is MNHEY, CDR2 SMNVEV, per germline (reference sequence). The CDR3 loop reads CASSFGRLGPQHF. The CDR3 region has the DNA TGTGCCAGCAGTTTCGGCAGGTTGGGGCCCCAGCATTTT.

This clone was detected a few times. The chain links TRBV10-3 to TRBJ1-5; D is perhaps TRBD1 (6 bases). V was clipped by 4 bases and J by 9 bases, with 19 bases between them. This CDR3 contains 15 residues. Germline loops: CDR1 ENHRY, CDR2 SYGVKD. The CDR3 loop reads CAISASPGGEGPQHF. The CDR3 DNA reads TGTGCCATCAGTGCCTCACCGGGGGGCGAGGGGCCCCAGCATTTT.

This clone was seen a few times. The V call is TRBV7-2, the J call TRBJ1-4; D is unclear. Trimming took 2 bases from V and 3 from J, leaving 13 bases between them. Per germline, CDR1 SGHTA and CDR2 FQGNSA. This CDR3 is 16 amino acids long. The CDR3 here is CASSLSRPESNEKLFF. For the CDR3, the DNA is TGTGCCAGCAGCTTATCCAGGCCAGAATCTAATGAAAAACTGTTTTTT.

The chain combines TRBV9 with TRBJ2-7, with 8 bases lining up with TRBD1. V was pared by 5 bases and J by 4 bases, with 8 bases of the junction left unmatched. This CDR3 has 14 residues. Per the germline V gene, CDR1 is SGDLS and CDR2 is YYNGEE. The CDR3 DNA is TGTGCCAGCAGTTCAGGGGGCGTATCGTACGAGCAGTACTTC. It codes for CASSSGGVSYEQYF.

For this clone: The sample carries other DNA sequences with the same CDR3. J is TRBJ2-1 and V is TRBV7-9, with D perhaps TRBD2 (6 bases). The CDR3 covers 13 residues. The germline V gene encodes CDR1 SEHNR and CDR2 FQNEAQ (reference sequence). Trimming cost V 5 bases and J 4 bases, with 9 bases left between them. The CDR3 sequence: CASSPGSYNEQFF. DNA for the CDR3: TGTGCCAGCAGCCCCGGGAGTTACAATGAGCAGTTCTTC.

CDR3 in amino acids: CASSIGSQETQYF. DNA of the CDR3: TGTGCCAGTAGTATAGGTTCACAAGAGACCCAGTACTTC. The rearrangement joins TRBV19 to TRBJ2-5; D not resolved. The V and J ends lost 1 base and 2 bases respectively, with 5 bases between them. The V gene's germline CDR1 is LNHDA and CDR2 SQIVND (reference sequence). The CDR3 extends over 13 amino acids.

The chain recombines TRBV7-2 with TRBJ1-1; 12 nucleotides align to TRBD1. Germline lookup yields CDR1 SGHTA and CDR2 FQGNSA. After removal of 5 bases from V and 6 bases from J, the junction contained 4 bases not matched to a gene. The CDR3 loop spans 14 amino acids. DNA of the CDR3: TGTGCCAGCAGCCCGGGACAGGGGGCATCTGAAGCTTTCTTT. The encoded protein is CASSPGQGASEAFF. Full variable domain (rest looked up from reference TRBV7-2 and TRBJ1-1): GAGVSQSPSNKVTEKGKDVELRCDPISGHTALYWYRQSLGQGLEFLIYFQGNSAPDKSGLPSDRFSAERTGGSVSTLTIQRTQQEDSAVYLCASSPGQGASEAFFGQGTRLTVV.

The V gene is TRBV18, the J gene TRBJ1-1; perhaps TRBD1 as D (5 bases). The CDR3 runs 16 residues. Trimming left V 3 bases short and J 5 bases short, with 19 bases between. Germline V gene sequence: CDR1 KGHSH, CDR2 LQKENI. The CDR3 is CASSPVGPGGNTEAFF. CDR3 DNA sequence: TGTGCCAGCTCACCGGTGGGTCCGGGGGGGAATACTGAAGCTTTCTTT.